These T cell receptor beta chains were read from a single sample in a study of blood T cell repertoires in COVID-19. The method was immunoSEQ multiplex PCR; TCRdb's version includes in-frame clones alone and lacks a portion of them. The data hold some 250,000 clones, with about 80% observed a single time. Sequenced sample: peripheral blood. These receptor sequences come from an elderly woman with acute or convalescent COVID-19. The CDR3 runs from the conserved cysteine through the conserved F or W. D genes are given only for firm matches. Clone size appears in some rows only: once, few, many, or a class for an expanded clone.

j_call: TRBJ2-3
d_call: TRBD2
v_call: TRBV19
clone_size: .
cdr3_nt: TGTGCCAGTAGTATCTCTAGCGGGGGGGGGTCAGATACGCAGTATTTT
cdr3_aa: CASSISSGGGSDTQYF

j_call: TRBJ2-7
d_call: TRBD2
v_call: TRBV4-2
clone_size: .
cdr3_nt: TGTGCCAGCAGCCATTCTATTAGTCCGGGAGCGGGAGGGTACGAGCAGTACTTC
cdr3_aa: CASSHSISPGAGGYEQYF

j_call: TRBJ1-3
d_call: TRBD1
v_call: TRBV2
clone_size: .
cdr3_nt: TGTGCCAGCAGGGAGACAGGGGGCCCTGGAAACACCATATATTTT
cdr3_aa: CASRETGGPGNTIYF

j_call: TRBJ1-2
d_call: .
v_call: TRBV6-2/TRBV6-3
clone_size: .
cdr3_nt: TGTGCCAGCAGTCCGTGGGACATAACTGAATGGGTAGTTAACTATGGCTACACCTTC
cdr3_aa: CASSPWDITEWVVNYGYTF

j_call: TRBJ2-3
d_call: .
v_call: TRBV5-4
clone_size: .
cdr3_nt: TGTGCCAGCAGCTTGGAGGGGCGCACAGATACGCAGTATTTT
cdr3_aa: CASSLEGRTDTQYF

j_call: TRBJ2-5
d_call: .
v_call: TRBV6-5
clone_size: .
cdr3_nt: TGTGCCAGCAGGACGGGGGGCGTTGGCCAAGAGACCCAGTACTTC
cdr3_aa: CASRTGGVGQETQYF

j_call: TRBJ1-3
d_call: TRBD1
v_call: TRBV5-1
clone_size: .
cdr3_nt: TGCGCCAGCAGCTCTACAGGGGCCGGTGGAAGCACCATATATTTT
cdr3_aa: CASSSTGAGGSTIYF

j_call: TRBJ2-1
d_call: TRBD2
v_call: TRBV27
clone_size: .
cdr3_nt: TGTGCCAGCAGGGCATTAGCGGGGGGAAGCTCCTACAATGAGCAGTTCTTC
cdr3_aa: CASRALAGGSSYNEQFF

j_call: TRBJ1-2
d_call: .
v_call: TRBV19
clone_size: .
cdr3_nt: TGTGCCAGTAGTATTACGGGGTACTACACCTTC
cdr3_aa: CASSITGYYTF

j_call: TRBJ2-5
d_call: .
v_call: TRBV5-4
clone_size: .
cdr3_nt: TGTGCCAGCAGCTTGACCGCGATGGTCGAGACCCAGTACTTC
cdr3_aa: CASSLTAMVETQYF

j_call: TRBJ2-7
d_call: .
v_call: TRBV3-1/TRBV3-2
clone_size: .
cdr3_nt: TGTGCCAGCAGCCAGTTTTCAGGGGGGACTCTTGGAGAGCAGTACTTC
cdr3_aa: CASSQFSGGTLGEQYF

j_call: TRBJ1-3
d_call: TRBD1
v_call: TRBV7-2
clone_size: .
cdr3_nt: TGTGCCAGCAGCGCAAACAGGGGGAGTGGAAACACCATATATTTT
cdr3_aa: CASSANRGSGNTIYF

j_call: TRBJ1-4
d_call: .
v_call: TRBV2
clone_size: .
cdr3_nt: TGTGCCAGCAGTGAAGGAGATGCAACTAATGAAAAACTGTTTTTT
cdr3_aa: CASSEGDATNEKLFF

j_call: TRBJ1-1
d_call: .
v_call: TRBV12-3/TRBV12-4
clone_size: once
cdr3_nt: TGTGCCAGCAGTCGAGAGGGACATGAAGCTTTCTTT
cdr3_aa: CASSREGHEAFF

j_call: TRBJ2-5
d_call: .
v_call: TRBV2
clone_size: once
cdr3_nt: TGTGCCAGCAGTTCTAGCGCCGAGACCCAGTACTTC
cdr3_aa: CASSSSAETQYF

j_call: TRBJ2-2
d_call: TRBD2
v_call: TRBV7-2
clone_size: .
cdr3_nt: TGTGCCAGCAGCCTGTCGGGAAGCGGGGTCTTACGCGAGCGGCTGTTTTTT
cdr3_aa: CASSLSGSGVLRERLFF

j_call: TRBJ2-5
d_call: .
v_call: TRBV7-7
clone_size: .
cdr3_nt: TGTGCCAGCAGCTCCGGGGAGACCCAGTACTTC
cdr3_aa: CASSSGETQYF

j_call: TRBJ1-3
d_call: .
v_call: TRBV2
clone_size: .
cdr3_nt: TGTGCCAGCAGTGCCGACGGCAGGGTGCTAGGAAACACCATATATTTT
cdr3_aa: CASSADGRVLGNTIYF

j_call: TRBJ1-1
d_call: .
v_call: TRBV10-1
clone_size: .
cdr3_nt: TGCGCCAGCAGCCCCGGACAGTTCACTGAAGCTTTCTTT
cdr3_aa: CASSPGQFTEAFF

j_call: TRBJ1-2
d_call: TRBD1
v_call: TRBV7-3
clone_size: .
cdr3_nt: TGTGCCAGCAGCTTAACTGGACAGGGGAACTATGGCTACACCTTC
cdr3_aa: CASSLTGQGNYGYTF

j_call: TRBJ2-5
d_call: TRBD2
v_call: TRBV7-6
clone_size: .
cdr3_nt: TGTGCCAGCAGCTTGGGCGGGGGGGGTCAAGAGACCCAGTACTTC
cdr3_aa: CASSLGGGGQETQYF

j_call: TRBJ2-7
d_call: .
v_call: TRBV5-1
clone_size: many
cdr3_nt: TGCGCCAGCAGCTTGGGCGGGCCGGGGTACGAGCAGTACTTC
cdr3_aa: CASSLGGPGYEQYF

j_call: TRBJ1-3
d_call: TRBD1
v_call: TRBV6-5
clone_size: .
cdr3_nt: TGTGCCAGCAGTAGCGGACAGGGGAGTAACACCATATATTTT
cdr3_aa: CASSSGQGSNTIYF

j_call: TRBJ1-2
d_call: .
v_call: TRBV12-3/TRBV12-4
clone_size: .
cdr3_nt: TGTGCCAGCAGAATTACAGGGTATGGCTACACCTTC
cdr3_aa: CASRITGYGYTF

j_call: TRBJ2-3
d_call: TRBD2
v_call: TRBV7-9
clone_size: .
cdr3_nt: TGTGCCAGCAGCTTTGGAGGCGGGAGATGGGGCCGAGGCACAGATACGCAGTATTTT
cdr3_aa: CASSFGGGRWGRGTDTQYF

j_call: TRBJ2-2
d_call: .
v_call: TRBV19
clone_size: .
cdr3_nt: TGTGCCAGTAGTACCAAACCCACAGCTTACTCGAACACCGGGGAGCTGTTTTTT
cdr3_aa: CASSTKPTAYSNTGELFF

j_call: TRBJ2-1
d_call: .
v_call: TRBV5-1
clone_size: .
cdr3_nt: TGCGCCAGCAGCCCAAATGGGGGGATATCCTACAATGAGCAGTTCTTC
cdr3_aa: CASSPNGGISYNEQFF

j_call: TRBJ1-1
d_call: TRBD1
v_call: TRBV6-5
clone_size: .
cdr3_nt: TGTGCCAGCAGTTACAGACAGGGAGGCGAAGCTTTCTTT
cdr3_aa: CASSYRQGGEAFF

j_call: TRBJ2-1
d_call: TRBD1
v_call: TRBV4-1
clone_size: .
cdr3_nt: TGCGCCAGCAGCCTAACCGGGACAGGGGGCTACATGCTACGCAATGAGCAGTTCTTC
cdr3_aa: CASSLTGTGGYMLRNEQFF

j_call: TRBJ2-5
d_call: TRBD2
v_call: TRBV6-2/TRBV6-3
clone_size: .
cdr3_nt: TGTGCCAGCAGCTGGGCTATCGGGGGGGAGACCCAGTACTTC
cdr3_aa: CASSWAIGGETQYF

j_call: TRBJ1-3
d_call: .
v_call: TRBV6-1
clone_size: once
cdr3_nt: TGTGCCAGCAGTGACGCGGGTGCAGGGGCCGCCGTCGGAAACACCATATATTTT
cdr3_aa: CASSDAGAGAAVGNTIYF

j_call: TRBJ1-5
d_call: TRBD1
v_call: TRBV4-1
clone_size: .
cdr3_nt: TGCGCCAGCAGCCAGCAAGGGACAGGGCCCAATCAGCCCCAGCATTTT
cdr3_aa: CASSQQGTGPNQPQHF

j_call: TRBJ2-2
d_call: .
v_call: TRBV6-5
clone_size: .
cdr3_nt: TGTGCCAGCAGACAGGGAAACACCGGGGAGCTGTTTTTT
cdr3_aa: CASRQGNTGELFF

j_call: TRBJ2-3
d_call: TRBD2
v_call: TRBV19
clone_size: once
cdr3_nt: TGTGCCAGTAGTATAAGCGGGGCAAGCACAGATACGCAGTATTTT
cdr3_aa: CASSISGASTDTQYF

j_call: TRBJ2-7
d_call: TRBD1
v_call: TRBV7-8
clone_size: few
cdr3_nt: TGTGCCAGCAGCTCGGACAGGGGGGACCATTACGAGCAGTACTTC
cdr3_aa: CASSSDRGDHYEQYF

j_call: TRBJ2-1
d_call: TRBD2
v_call: TRBV6-5
clone_size: .
cdr3_nt: TGTGCCAGCAGTTACGTGGGACTAGCGGGCTACAATGAGCAGTTCTTC
cdr3_aa: CASSYVGLAGYNEQFF

j_call: TRBJ2-5
d_call: .
v_call: TRBV19
clone_size: .
cdr3_nt: TGTGCCAGTAGTATAGAGGTCAGTCGCGAGACCCAGTACTTC
cdr3_aa: CASSIEVSRETQYF

j_call: TRBJ1-5
d_call: .
v_call: TRBV5-1
clone_size: .
cdr3_nt: TGCGCCAGCAGCTTAGACGGGGAGAGAAATCAGCCCCAGCATTTT
cdr3_aa: CASSLDGERNQPQHF

j_call: TRBJ1-1
d_call: .
v_call: TRBV19
clone_size: .
cdr3_nt: TGTGCCAGTAGTATCGGTAAGAACACTGAAGCTTTCTTT
cdr3_aa: CASSIGKNTEAFF

j_call: TRBJ1-5
d_call: .
v_call: TRBV27
clone_size: few
cdr3_nt: TGTGCCAGCAGTTTCGGAGGACTTCATCAGCCCCAGCATTTT
cdr3_aa: CASSFGGLHQPQHF

j_call: TRBJ2-7
d_call: TRBD1
v_call: TRBV3-1/TRBV3-2
clone_size: few
cdr3_nt: TGTGCCAGCAGCCCCCAGGGGGCGGTCGGCTCCTACGAGCAGTACTTC
cdr3_aa: CASSPQGAVGSYEQYF

j_call: TRBJ2-5
d_call: .
v_call: TRBV15
clone_size: .
cdr3_nt: TGTGCCACCAGCAGAGATCAAGTCAGACAAGAGACCCAGTACTTC
cdr3_aa: CATSRDQVRQETQYF

j_call: TRBJ2-3
d_call: TRBD2
v_call: TRBV6-5
clone_size: .
cdr3_nt: TGTGCCAGCCGACTAGCGGGAGGGGGGGATACGCAGTATTTT
cdr3_aa: CASRLAGGGDTQYF

j_call: TRBJ1-3
d_call: .
v_call: TRBV10-2
clone_size: .
cdr3_nt: TGCGCCAGCAGTACGAATCCCGGGGGTATCAGCTCTGGAAACACCATATATTTT
cdr3_aa: CASSTNPGGISSGNTIYF

j_call: TRBJ2-1
d_call: TRBD1
v_call: TRBV15
clone_size: few
cdr3_nt: TGTGCCACCAGCAGGAGTGGGCAGGGGGTAATCAATGTGCAGTTCTTC
cdr3_aa: CATSRSGQGVINVQFF

j_call: TRBJ1-2
d_call: TRBD1
v_call: TRBV29-1
clone_size: .
cdr3_nt: TGCAGCGTTGAGGGGACAGGGGAAACTAACTATGGCTACACCTTC
cdr3_aa: CSVEGTGETNYGYTF

j_call: TRBJ2-2
d_call: .
v_call: TRBV19
clone_size: .
cdr3_nt: TGTGCCAGTAGAGGGAGAGTTTGGGGGGTACCATACACCGGGGAGCTGTTTTTT
cdr3_aa: CASRGRVWGVPYTGELFF

j_call: TRBJ1-6
d_call: .
v_call: TRBV3-1/TRBV3-2
clone_size: .
cdr3_nt: TGTGCCAGCAGCCCACCCCCCCGAGGGAGGTTGGGGAATTCACCCCTCCACTTT
cdr3_aa: CASSPPPRGRLGNSPLHF

j_call: TRBJ2-3
d_call: .
v_call: TRBV11-2
clone_size: .
cdr3_nt: TGTGCCAGCAGCCCCGGGACTAGCACAGATACGCAGTATTTT
cdr3_aa: CASSPGTSTDTQYF

j_call: TRBJ2-3
d_call: .
v_call: TRBV5-1
clone_size: many
cdr3_nt: TGCGCCAGCAGCTTGGAACTACCCACAGATACGCAGTATTTT
cdr3_aa: CASSLELPTDTQYF

j_call: TRBJ1-5
d_call: TRBD1
v_call: TRBV18
clone_size: few
cdr3_nt: TGTGCCAGCTCTCCAAGCTGGGACAGCCGCAATCAGCCCCAGCATTTT
cdr3_aa: CASSPSWDSRNQPQHF

j_call: TRBJ2-3
d_call: .
v_call: TRBV2
clone_size: .
cdr3_nt: TGTGCCAGCAGTGAGCCAGGGGATACGCAGTATTTT
cdr3_aa: CASSEPGDTQYF

j_call: TRBJ1-3
d_call: .
v_call: TRBV2
clone_size: .
cdr3_nt: TGTGCCAGCAGTGAAGCGGGAGCGGCTGGAAACACCATATATTTT
cdr3_aa: CASSEAGAAGNTIYF

j_call: TRBJ1-3
d_call: .
v_call: TRBV3-1/TRBV3-2
clone_size: .
cdr3_nt: TGTGCCAGCAGCCCACAGATAGGCTCTGGAAACACCATATATTTT
cdr3_aa: CASSPQIGSGNTIYF

j_call: TRBJ2-5
d_call: TRBD1
v_call: TRBV18
clone_size: .
cdr3_nt: TGTGCCAGCTCCCAGGGACAGAGGGAGACCCAGTACTTC
cdr3_aa: CASSQGQRETQYF

j_call: TRBJ2-2
d_call: TRBD2
v_call: TRBV6-2/TRBV6-3
clone_size: .
cdr3_nt: TGTGCCAGCAGTTATCCTACTAGCGGGGAAACCGGGGAGCTGTTTTTT
cdr3_aa: CASSYPTSGETGELFF